Listed below are T cell receptor beta chains from one sample, sequenced in a study of CXCR3-negative and CXCR3-positive naive CD8 T cells. TCRdb reprocessed the 5' RACE reads; each CDR3 protein has one entry and no DNA is given. There are roughly 110,000 distinct CDR3 sequences in the sample, with more than 0.3% held by the top ten. Sequencing input: naive CXCR3+ CD8+ T cells from blood. The receptor source for this set is a human donor in good health. Some clones in this sample may be carry-over from other donors' samples. CDR3s include the opening cysteine and the closing phenylalanine or tryptophan.

J gene	V gene	CDR3 protein
TRBJ2-7	TRBV19	CASRPRDRGHEQYF
TRBJ2-7	TRBV11-2	CASSLDPSYEQYF
TRBJ1-3	TRBV7-2	CASSFQGPGNTIYF
TRBJ2-1	TRBV11-2	CAERSSYNEQFF
TRBJ2-1	TRBV29-1	CSVGLAGAYEQFF
TRBJ2-1	TRBV20-1	CSAPEPYEQFF
TRBJ2-2	TRBV4-1	CASSQVEVYTGELFF
TRBJ2-5	TRBV6-5	CASSFGTGMETQYF
TRBJ2-2	TRBV7-9	CASSPTGTPNTGELFF
TRBJ2-2	TRBV7-6	CASSPGNTNTGELFF
TRBJ2-7	TRBV7-9	CASSVGQEGNDEQYF
TRBJ2-1	TRBV12-3/TRBV12-4	CASSPGWVPSYNEQFF
TRBJ2-7	TRBV21-1	CASSKVQRTYEQYF
TRBJ2-2	TRBV18	CASSLRRQENTGELFF
TRBJ2-7	TRBV29-1	CSPPEGPLREQYF
TRBJ2-1	TRBV30	CACSGTLDYNEPFF
TRBJ2-3	TRBV4-1	CASSLSTGSDTQYF
TRBJ2-7	TRBV5-6	CASSLGAQGPTGYEQYF
TRBJ2-1	TRBV11-3	CASSLDLGTRSSYNEQFF
TRBJ2-7	TRBV20-1	CSARDVRSSDGTVYEQYF
TRBJ2-3	TRBV14	CASSRGGGMDTQYF
TRBJ2-1	TRBV13	CASSLLSLGSGQGKFF
TRBJ2-1	TRBV2	CASSDKEGYNEQFF